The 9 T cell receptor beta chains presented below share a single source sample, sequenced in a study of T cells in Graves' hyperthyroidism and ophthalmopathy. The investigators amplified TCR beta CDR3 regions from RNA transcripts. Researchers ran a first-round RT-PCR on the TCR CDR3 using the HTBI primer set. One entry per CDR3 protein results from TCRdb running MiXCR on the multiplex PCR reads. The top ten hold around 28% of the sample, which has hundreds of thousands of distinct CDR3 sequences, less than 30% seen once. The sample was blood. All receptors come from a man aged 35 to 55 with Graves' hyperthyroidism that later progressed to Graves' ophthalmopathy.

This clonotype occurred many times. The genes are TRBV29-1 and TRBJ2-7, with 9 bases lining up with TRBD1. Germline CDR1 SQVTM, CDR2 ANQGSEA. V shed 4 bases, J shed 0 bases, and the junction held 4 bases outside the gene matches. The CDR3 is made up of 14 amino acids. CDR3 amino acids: CSVGQGVGSYEQYF. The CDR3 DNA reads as TGCAGCGTTGGACAGGGGGTGGGCTCCTACGAGCAGTACTTC.

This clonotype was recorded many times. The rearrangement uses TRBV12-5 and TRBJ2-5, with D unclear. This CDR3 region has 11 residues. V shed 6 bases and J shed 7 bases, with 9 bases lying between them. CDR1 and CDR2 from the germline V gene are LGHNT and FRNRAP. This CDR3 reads CASGRVGTQYF. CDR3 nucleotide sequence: TGTGCTAGTGGGCGCGTAGGGACCCAGTACTTC. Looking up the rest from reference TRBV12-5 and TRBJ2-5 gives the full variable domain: DARVTQTPRHKVTEMGQEVTMRCQPILGHNTVFWYRQTMMQGLELLAYFRNRAPLDDSGMPKDRFSAEMPDATLATLKIQPSEPRDSAVYFCASGRVGTQYFGPGTRLLVL.

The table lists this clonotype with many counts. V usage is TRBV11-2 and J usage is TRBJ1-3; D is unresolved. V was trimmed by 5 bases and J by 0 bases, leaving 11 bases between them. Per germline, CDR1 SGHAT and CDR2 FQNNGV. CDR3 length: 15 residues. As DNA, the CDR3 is TGTGCCAGCAGCCCCGACTGGAGCTCTGGAAACACCATATATTTT. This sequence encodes CASSPDWSSGNTIYF.

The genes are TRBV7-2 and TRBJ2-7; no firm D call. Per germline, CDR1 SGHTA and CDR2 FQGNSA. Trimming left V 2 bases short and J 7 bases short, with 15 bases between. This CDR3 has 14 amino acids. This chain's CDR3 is CASSLTKAIGEQYF. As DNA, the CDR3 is TGTGCCAGCAGCTTAACGAAAGCTATCGGAGAGCAGTACTTC.

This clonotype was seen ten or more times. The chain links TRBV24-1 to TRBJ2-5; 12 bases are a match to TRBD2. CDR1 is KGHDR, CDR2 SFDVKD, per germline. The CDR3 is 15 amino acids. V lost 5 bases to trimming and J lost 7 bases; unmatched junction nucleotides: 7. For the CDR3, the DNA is TGTGCCACCAGTGCCCTAGCGGGAGGGGCCGGGACCCAGTACTTC. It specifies CATSALAGGAGTQYF.

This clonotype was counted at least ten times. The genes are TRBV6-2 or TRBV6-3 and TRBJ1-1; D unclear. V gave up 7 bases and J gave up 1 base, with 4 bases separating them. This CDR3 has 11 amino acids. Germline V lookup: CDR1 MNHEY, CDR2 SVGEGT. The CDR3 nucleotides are TGTGCCAGCACTAAGAACACTGAAGCTTTCTTT. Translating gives CASTKNTEAFF.

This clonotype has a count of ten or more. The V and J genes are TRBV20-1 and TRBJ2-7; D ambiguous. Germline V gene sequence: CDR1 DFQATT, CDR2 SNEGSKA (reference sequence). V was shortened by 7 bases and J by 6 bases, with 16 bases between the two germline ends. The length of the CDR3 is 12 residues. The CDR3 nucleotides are TGCAGTGTTGAATTACCCCCCGGCGAGCAGTACTTC. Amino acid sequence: CSVELPPGEQYF.

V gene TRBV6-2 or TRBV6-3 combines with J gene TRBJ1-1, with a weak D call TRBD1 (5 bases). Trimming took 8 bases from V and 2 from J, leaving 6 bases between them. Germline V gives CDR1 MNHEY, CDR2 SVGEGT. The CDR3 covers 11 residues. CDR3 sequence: CASQGNTEAFF. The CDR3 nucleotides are TGTGCCAGCCAGGGAAACACTGAAGCTTTCTTT.

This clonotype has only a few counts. CDR3 protein: CASSIDRGQEGYTF. CDR3 in DNA: TGTGCCAGCAGCATAGACAGGGGTCAGGAGGGCTACACCTTC. The J gene is TRBJ1-2, the V gene TRBV7-2; 8 positions agree with TRBD1. The CDR3 is 14 amino acids. The J segment lost 8 bases and the V segment lost 5 bases, leaving 10 bases of the junction unmatched. Germline CDR1 reads SGHTA; CDR2 reads FQGNSA. Looking up the rest from reference TRBV7-2 and TRBJ1-2 gives the full variable domain: GAGVSQSPSNKVTEKGKDVELRCDPISGHTALYWYRQSLGQGLEFLIYFQGNSAPDKSGLPSDRFSAERTGGSVSTLTIQRTQQEDSAVYLCASSIDRGQEGYTFGSGTRLTVV.